This T cell receptor (beta chain) was captured in a study of CD8+ T cells in alopecia areata. Findings of the study overall: The study found higher clonality in lesional than normal scalp, especially in alopecia totalis/universalis. Although TCR sharing was seen in mice, sharing across patients was less clear, possibly for HLA-related reasons.

CD4+ and CD8+ T cells were sorted from PBMCs stained for CD3, CD4 and CD8. The CDR3 runs to 10 residues. The V end lost 2 bases, the J end lost 11 bases, and 9 bases lay between the germline ends. Germline assignment: CDR1 SQVTM and CDR2 ANQGSEA. Extraction of RNA preceded its reverse transcription into cDNA, which served as the sequencing template. Assay: immunoSEQ multiplex PCR; the TCRdb copy retains only in-frame clones and omits some. The table shows around 150,000 clones, with 62% occurring only once. This clone came up a few times. Antigen unknown. The chain employs TRBV29-1 and TRBJ1-1; D remains ambiguous. This TCR came from a human donor in good health. The specimen was CD8+ T cells sorted from blood. In DNA form, the CDR3 reads TGCAGCGTTGAAAGGGTTGGGGCTTTCTTT. This translates into CSVERVGAFF.